A single sample is the source of the 13 T cell receptor beta chains below, sequenced in a study of post-analysis software for immune sequencing data. These receptors have no identified antigens. Study-wide results and caveats: With TRBV5-6, TRBV5-1 and TRBV20-1 included, roughly five TRBV segments were more frequent in patients than in controls.

Sequencing libraries made from TCR beta cDNA carried unique molecular identifiers. TCRdb ran MiXCR on the PCR reads and lists one entry per CDR3 protein. The sample holds some 690,000 distinct CDR3 sequences, 25% to 30% seen once. Material: blood. The receptors come from a girl between 5 and 17 years old with multiple sclerosis.

This clonotype was recorded a few times. The V and J genes are TRBV4-3 and TRBJ1-2, with no clear D. With 5 bases removed from V and 8 bases from J, the gap between germline ends came to 18 bases. The CDR3 is 14 residues long. Germline V gene lookup returns CDR1 LGHNA and CDR2 YSLEER. Written as DNA, the CDR3 is TGCGCCAGCAGCTCAAGAATCCCCCTGGAGGGCTACACCTTC. Its translation: CASSSRIPLEGYTF.

The chain combines TRBV3-1 with TRBJ1-2; 10 bases line up with TRBD1. This CDR3 is built from 14 residues. The V and J ends lost 0 bases and 6 bases, in that order; junction bases with no gene match: 1. Germline loops: CDR1 LGHDT, CDR2 YNNKEL (reference sequence). This chain's CDR3 is CASSQETGGDGYTF. CDR3 DNA: TGTGCCAGCAGCCAAGAGACAGGGGGCGATGGCTACACCTTC.

This clonotype was seen a few times. The chain combines TRBV7-2 with TRBJ1-5; D gene ambiguous. The germline V and J ends were trimmed by 5 bases and 5 bases, with 13 bases remaining between them. Germline V gives CDR1 SGHTA, CDR2 FQGNSA. The CDR3 runs 14 residues. CDR3 in amino acids: CASSDWGWDQPQHF. In DNA, the CDR3 is TGTGCCAGCAGCGACTGGGGATGGGATCAGCCCCAGCATTTT.

This clonotype was seen repeatedly, ten times or more. The chain employs TRBV20-1 and TRBJ2-5; 10 nucleotides agree with TRBD2. This CDR3 is 15 amino acids long. V trimming: 5 bases; J trimming: 5 bases; junction bases outside the gene matches: 11. Germline values: CDR1 DFQATT, CDR2 SNEGSKA (reference sequence). The CDR3: CSAPTERGGLETQYF. For the CDR3, the DNA is TGCAGTGCTCCCACCGAGCGGGGGGGCCTCGAGACCCAGTACTTC.

This clonotype was recorded many times. The chain recombines TRBV20-1 with TRBJ2-5; D is undetermined. CDR1 and CDR2 (germline): DFQATT, SNEGSKA (reference sequence). This CDR3 spans 11 amino acids. This CDR3 is CSQTVQETQYF. In nucleotides, the CDR3 is TGCAGCCAAACAGTCCAGGAGACCCAGTACTTC.

This clonotype was picked up a small number of times. V gene TRBV24-1 combines with J gene TRBJ2-4, with D possibly matching TRBD2 (5 bases). Matching the DNA end better, TRBJ2-5 makes the J call doubtful. Germline lookup yields CDR1 KGHDR and CDR2 SFDVKD. This CDR3 has 13 amino acids. The CDR3 region has the DNA TGTGCCACCAGCCTTCCGGGGAGCGGGACCCAGTACTTC. It yields the protein CATSLPGSGTQYF.

J is TRBJ1-5 and V is TRBV29-1; TRBD1 is a possible D gene (6 bases). This CDR3 comprises 13 residues. V was shortened by 4 bases and J by 4 bases, with 11 bases between the two germline ends. Germline CDR1 and CDR2: SQVTM and ANQGSEA. CDR3 loop: CSVGGGTNQPQHF. For the CDR3, the DNA is TGCAGCGTTGGGGGGGGCACGAATCAGCCCCAGCATTTT. The whole variable domain, remainder taken from reference TRBV29-1 and TRBJ1-5, is SAVISQKPSRDICQRGTSLTIQCQVDSQVTMMFWYRQQPGQSLTLIATANQGSEATYESGFVIDKFPISRPNLTFSTLTVSNMSPEDSSIYLCSVGGGTNQPQHFGDGTRLSIL.

This clonotype appeared a few times. The J gene is TRBJ2-1, the V gene TRBV28; D might be TRBD1 (5 bases). Trimming removed 6 bases from V and 6 bases from J, with 9 bases in between. Germline lookup yields CDR1 MDHEN and CDR2 SYDVKM. The CDR3 contains 12 residues. In DNA form, the CDR3 reads TGTGCCAGCAGCAAGGGGCCCAATGAGCAGTTCTTC. It codes for CASSKGPNEQFF.

With respect to this clonotype: The junction differs from germline at one of its ends, possibly a read error. The CDR3, as DNA: TGTGCCACCCGTGATGGCGGGACAGGGGGCTACGAGCAGTACTTC. It encodes CATRDGGTGGYEQYF. The V and J genes are TRBV24-1 and TRBJ2-7; 11 bases are a match to TRBD1. Germline lookup yields CDR1 KGHDR and CDR2 SFDVKD. The CDR3 is 15 residues long.

This rearrangement joins TRBV5-1 to TRBJ2-7; D unresolved. Germline V lookup: CDR1 SGHRS, CDR2 YFSETQ. The CDR3 spans 13 residues. The V end lost 4 bases, the J end lost 3 bases, and 11 bases lay between the germline ends. The CDR3 reads CASSPGSNYEQYF. As DNA, the CDR3 is TGCGCCAGCAGCCCCGGGTCGAACTACGAGCAGTACTTC.

The genes are TRBV4-1 and TRBJ2-7; 7 nucleotides match TRBD2. The better agreement between TRBJ2-5 and the DNA end casts doubt on the J call. CDR3 size: 14 residues. Germline values: CDR1 MGHRA, CDR2 YSYEKL. The CDR3 coding sequence is TGCGCCAGCAGCCAAGACGGGGGGTACGAGACCCAGTACTTC. Translated: CASSQDGGYETQYF.

This clonotype was found a few times. The rearrangement uses TRBV7-9 and TRBJ1-1, with TRBD1 as a possible D gene (5 bases). Trimming stripped 1 base from V and 1 base from J, with 16 bases between. Germline values: CDR1 SEHNR, CDR2 FQNEAQ (reference sequence). The CDR3 consists of 17 residues. The CDR3 region has the DNA TGTGCCAGCAGCTTAGGTAGGGGACGCCGTAAGAACACTGAAGCTTTCTTT. Protein product: CASSLGRGRRKNTEAFF. The variable domain in full, with the rest retrieved from reference TRBV7-9 and TRBJ1-1, is DTGVSQNPRHKITKRGQNVTFRCDPISEHNRLYWYRQTLGQGPEFLTYFQNEAQLEKSRLLSDRFSAERPKGSFSTLEIQRTEQGDSAMYLCASSLGRGRRKNTEAFFGQGTRLTVV.

This rearrangement joins TRBV24-1 to TRBJ2-2, with D uncertain. V shed 6 bases and J shed 5 bases, with 6 bases lying between them. CDR3 length: 12 residues. In germline, CDR1 is KGHDR, CDR2 SFDVKD. The CDR3 spells CATSLRTGELFF. In DNA, the CDR3 is TGTGCCACCAGTCTGAGGACCGGGGAGCTGTTTTTT.